This T cell receptor beta chain was sequenced in a study of CD8+ T cells in alopecia areata. Whole-study context: Those receiving the skin were approximately 6-11-week-old female C3H/HeJ mice, whose grafts came from roughly 6-13-month-old C3H/HeJ donors with spontaneous alopecia. General study points: Normal-skin resident alphabeta T cells also appear among scalp sample sequences. Mice gave a clearer picture of TCR sharing than patients did, possibly for HLA-related reasons. Affected lesional scalp, above all in alopecia totalis/universalis, was more clonal than normal scalp.

On the basis of CD4, CD8alpha, NKG2D, NKG2ACE and other markers, pooled cutaneous lymph node cells were sorted. Extraction of RNA preceded its reverse transcription into cDNA, which served as the sequencing template. The protocol was immunoSEQ multiplex PCR, while the TCRdb copy is restricted to in-frame clones and leaves out a portion. The sample yields over 250,000 clones, without any singletons. Trimming removed 0 bases from V and 0 bases from J, with 9 bases in between. CDR1 NSHNY and CDR2 SYGAGN come from the germline V gene. This CDR3 has 16 amino acids. In this sample, this clone turned up a few times. Its antigen is unidentified. Mouse germline and gene names are used. The read terminates 4 residues ahead of where the CDR3 ends, so the germline J gene completes it. Distinct nucleotide sequences in the sample also encode this CDR3.

Sequenced: CD4+ T cells sorted from a lymph node. This receptor was taken from a C3H/HeJ mouse with alopecia areata. The MHC haplotype of the strain is H2-k. The gene calls are TRBV13-1 and TRBJ2-2; tentatively, D is TRBD1 (6 bases). Incomplete CDR3 DNA: TGTGCCAGCAGTGATGCAGGGACAACAAACACCGGG. Translating gives CASSDAGTTNTG. The complete CDR3 protein is CASSDAGTTNTGQLYF.